These T cell receptor beta chains were read from a single sample in a study of T cell responses to AZD1222 COVID-19 vaccine. Assay: immunoSEQ multiplex PCR; the TCRdb copy retains only in-frame clones and omits some. The profile shows 150,000 or so clones, nearly 90% of them singletons. The starting material was peripheral blood, obtained on day 0 of AZD1222 vaccination. These receptors were obtained from an adult in good health. CDR3s include the opening cysteine and the closing phenylalanine or tryptophan. A D gene is named only where the DNA matches it firmly. Part of the rows lack a size; the others show once, few, many or a class for expanded clones.

.	.	TRBV6-1	TRBJ1-5	TGTGCCAGCAGTGAAGCTGGCGAGCAGGGATCCTCCTGGGGATATCAGCCCCAGCATTTT	CASSEAGEQGSSWGYQPQHF
.	.	TRBV5-4	TRBJ2-1	TGTGCCAGCAGCTTCCGGGACCACAGCAATGAGCAGTTCTTC	CASSFRDHSNEQFF
.	TRBD2	TRBV9	TRBJ2-1	TGTGCCAGCAGCCAGACTAGCGGTTTAATCTCCTACAATGAGCAGTTCTTC	CASSQTSGLISYNEQFF
.	TRBD1	TRBV7-3	TRBJ2-3	TGTGCCAGTGCCGGGACAGGGCGAGATACGCAGTATTTT	CASAGTGRDTQYF
once	.	TRBV10-1	TRBJ2-1	TGCGCCAGCAGTGGGAATGACGGCGAGCAGTTCTTC	CASSGNDGEQFF
.	.	TRBV7-2	TRBJ1-5	TGTGCCAGCAGCTTACAGGGAAACAGCAATCAGCCCCAGCATTTT	CASSLQGNSNQPQHF
.	TRBD1	TRBV10-1	TRBJ2-7	TGCGCCAGCAGTTCGAGCGGGACAGGGGGCCACGAGCAGTACTTC	CASSSSGTGGHEQYF
.	TRBD2	TRBV27	TRBJ2-7	TGTGCCAGCAGTACCACTAGCGGGGGTTTCTACGAGCAGTACTTC	CASSTTSGGFYEQYF
.	.	TRBV12-2	TRBJ2-7	TGTGCAAGTCGCTTTGGACGTAATCCCTACGAGCAGTACTTC	CASRFGRNPYEQYF
.	.	TRBV2	TRBJ1-6	TGTGCCAGCAGTGTTGAGAGGACTAATTCACCCCTCCACTTT	CASSVERTNSPLHF
.	.	TRBV29-1	TRBJ1-1	TGCAGCGTTCGATCAGGGGAGACTGAAGCTTTCTTT	CSVRSGETEAFF
few	TRBD1	TRBV6-4	TRBJ1-6	TGTGCCAGCAGATCCGGACAGGGGTATAATTCACCCCTCCACTTT	CASRSGQGYNSPLHF
few	.	TRBV28	TRBJ1-3	TGTGCCAGCAGGTCGGGACCCGGCGGAAACACCATATATTTT	CASRSGPGGNTIYF
once	.	TRBV18	TRBJ1-1	TGTGCCAGCTCACCACAACTAGGTGAAGCTTTCTTT	CASSPQLGEAFF
.	.	TRBV2	TRBJ2-7	TGTGCCAGCAGTGAAGGCACGGTATACGAGCAGTACTTC	CASSEGTVYEQYF
.	.	TRBV30	TRBJ1-1	TGTGCCTGGAGTAAGGTATGGGGTGAAGCTTTCTTT	CAWSKVWGEAFF
.	.	TRBV19	TRBJ1-2	TGTGCCAGTAGACCCAGGACGGGCTATGGCTACACCTTC	CASRPRTGYGYTF
.	TRBD2	TRBV5-1	TRBJ2-1	TGCGCCAGCAGCACGGGACTAGACTATGAGCAGTTCTTC	CASSTGLDYEQFF
.	.	TRBV11-2	TRBJ2-1	TGTGCCAGCAGCCCGGCCGGGCCCCGGTTGAGGTTCTTC	CASSPAGPRLRFF
.	.	TRBV28	TRBJ2-1	TGTGCCAGCAGTTTCCCCCAGGGGAAAACCTACAATGAGCAGTTCTTC	CASSFPQGKTYNEQFF
.	.	TRBV2	TRBJ1-1	TGTGCCAGCACCACCGAGAAGAACACTGAAGCTTTCTTT	CASTTEKNTEAFF
.	.	TRBV28	TRBJ1-6	TGTGCCAGCATGAACAGGGACGCCTATAATTCACCCCTCCACTTT	CASMNRDAYNSPLHF
few	.	TRBV27	TRBJ1-1	TGTGCCAGCAGTTTATTTGCTCAGGGTGGGTTGCCTTTCTTT	CASSLFAQGGLPFF
few	TRBD1	TRBV7-2	TRBJ1-6	TGTGCCAGCAGTGGACAGGGGAATTCACCCCTCCACTTT	CASSGQGNSPLHF
.	.	TRBV30	TRBJ2-7	TGTGCCTGGGTCAGGGGTTCGGGGTACGAGCAGTACTTC	CAWVRGSGYEQYF
.	.	TRBV4-2	TRBJ2-7	TGTGCCAGCAGCCAAGATGCAGGGCGAAGCTCATACGAGCAGTACTTC	CASSQDAGRSSYEQYF
.	.	TRBV6-7	TRBJ1-1	TGTGCCAGCAGTTACCGCGCCAGGTGGACTGAAGCTTTCTTT	CASSYRARWTEAFF